Each of the 20 T cell receptor beta chains below was sequenced from the same sample in a study of CD4 T cells in relation to SARS-CoV-2 and coronaviruses. Antigens of these TCRs are unknown. TCRdb's table, derived via immunoSEQ multiplex PCR, lists solely in-frame clones and lacks some. The sample lists roughly 18,000 clones; 70% to 80% were seen once. Before the COVID-19 pandemic, during about 2011-2019, CD4+ T cells were taken from unexposed donors. The cells were cultured for over eight days before CD4+ T cells were isolated. The sample was CD4+ T cells from PBMCs, cultured in vitro. The receptors derive from a human donor in good health.

V and J are TRBV11-3 and TRBJ2-6, with TRBD2 matching over 9 bases. The germline V gene encodes CDR1 SGHNT and CDR2 YENEEA. The CDR3 loop spans 16 amino acids. V lost 8 bases to trimming and J lost 0 bases; unmatched junction nucleotides: 5. CDR3: CASSTSGGSGANVLTF. CDR3 bases: TGTGCCAGCTCGACTAGCGGTGGCTCTGGGGCCAACGTCCTGACTTTC.

The sample holds one count of this clone. V is TRBV6-5 and J is TRBJ1-1, with no clear D. CDR3 length equals 16 residues. Trimming pared 0 bases from V and 4 bases from J, leaving 15 bases between. The V gene's germline CDR1 is MNHEY and CDR2 SVGAGI. DNA of the CDR3: TGTGCCAGCAGTTACTCGACCATTAGGGTGAGCACTGAAGCTTTCTTT. Protein product: CASSYSTIRVSTEAFF.

In this sample, this clone turned up a few times. The chain uses TRBV11-2 and TRBJ2-2; tentatively, D is TRBD2 (6 bases). This CDR3 is 16 amino acids long. CDR1 SGHAT and CDR2 FQNNGV come from the germline V gene. Trimming took 4 bases from V and 2 from J, leaving 14 bases between them. CDR3 bases: TGTGCCAGCAGCTCGATACCGCGGGGAAACACCGGGGAGCTGTTTTTT. This gives the protein CASSSIPRGNTGELFF.

The chain's CDR3 is CASSAALGTEAFF. For the CDR3, the DNA is TGTGCCAGCAGCGCAGCCCTGGGCACTGAAGCTTTCTTT. The chain recombines TRBV11-2 with TRBJ1-1; D not certain. The germline gives CDR1 SGHAT, CDR2 FQNNGV. Trimming removed 5 bases at V and 4 bases at J, with 11 bases between. The CDR3 has 13 amino acids.

The rearrangement joins TRBV29-1 to TRBJ1-1, with TRBD1 identical over 7 bases. The germline gives CDR1 SQVTM, CDR2 ANQGSEA. The CDR3 runs 13 residues. V gave up 0 bases and J gave up 5 bases; unmatched junction bases: 3. CDR3 protein: CSVEDQGETEAFF. The CDR3 DNA sequence: TGCAGCGTTGAAGATCAGGGGGAGACTGAAGCTTTCTTT.

The V gene is TRBV5-6, the J gene TRBJ2-5; D may match TRBD1 or TRBD2 (5 bases each). In germline, CDR1 is SGHDT, CDR2 YYEEEE. The length of the CDR3 is 15 residues. Trimming pared 3 bases from V and 4 bases from J, leaving 16 bases between. CDR3 DNA: TGTGCCAGCAGCTCCGGGGCAGCCGCAAGAGAGACCCAGTACTTC. Amino acid sequence: CASSSGAAARETQYF.

This sequence joins TRBV11-3 and TRBJ2-7; 7 bases align to TRBD1. The trim removed 1 base at V and 0 bases at J, leaving 3 bases unmatched. CDR1 and CDR2 from the germline V gene are SGHNT and YENEEA. The CDR3 is 15 residues long. The DNA for the CDR3 is TGTGCCAGCAGCTTAGCGACAGGGCCCTCCTACGAGCAGTACTTC. Translated, it gives CASSLATGPSYEQYF.

The V gene is TRBV6-5, the J gene TRBJ2-3; 7 bases agree with TRBD2. Germline CDR1 MNHEY, CDR2 SVGAGI. The CDR3 loop spans 14 amino acids. J was trimmed by 3 bases and V by 7 bases; bases with no gene match: 7. CDR3 sequence: CASNREAGTDTQYF. The CDR3 coding sequence is TGTGCCAGCAACCGGGAAGCGGGAACAGATACGCAGTATTTT.

The CDR3 loop reads CSVDEDGYTF. The CDR3, as DNA: TGCAGCGTTGATGAGGATGGCTACACCTTC. This rearrangement joins TRBV29-1 to TRBJ1-2, with unresolved D. CDR3 length: 10 amino acids. The V end was cut by 3 bases, the J end by 6 bases, with 5 bases between. CDR1 and CDR2 from the germline V gene are SQVTM and ANQGSEA.

The CDR3: CASSRISYGSGRANEQFF. The CDR3 DNA sequence: TGTGCCAGCAGCCGCATCTCCTACGGTAGCGGGAGGGCCAATGAGCAGTTCTTC. The gene calls are TRBV3-1 (or the pseudogene TRBV3-2) and TRBJ2-1; 11 positions agree with TRBD2. Germline loops: CDR1 LGHDT, CDR2 YNNKEL (reference sequence). After removal of 4 bases from V and 6 bases from J, the junction contained 14 bases not matched to a gene. The CDR3 extends over 18 amino acids.

DNA for the CDR3: TGTGCCAGCATGGAAGGACAGACAGACGAGCAGTACTTC. Residues: CASMEGQTDEQYF. This chain uses TRBV6-5 with TRBJ2-7, with D tentatively TRBD1 (6 bases). The CDR3 is made up of 13 amino acids. Trimming pared 7 bases from V and 5 bases from J, leaving 15 bases between. CDR1 and CDR2 (germline): MNHEY, SVGAGI.

The rearrangement links TRBV24-1 to TRBJ2-7; 8 bases are a match to TRBD2. This CDR3 contains 13 residues. CDR1 and CDR2 from the germline V gene are KGHDR and SFDVKD. Trimming at V came to 4 bases and at J to 4 bases, leaving 2 bases not matched to a gene. Written as DNA, the CDR3 is TGTGCCACCAGTGAGAGCGGGAGTTACGAGCAGTACTTC. It specifies CATSESGSYEQYF.

The chain links TRBV5-1 to TRBJ2-3; D remains unclear. V gave up 2 bases and J gave up 5 bases, with 12 bases separating them. This CDR3 has 14 residues. Germline-derived CDR1 and CDR2 are SGHRS and YFSETQ. As DNA, the CDR3 is TGCGCCAGCAGCTTTGGGTCAGTGCGAGATACGCAGTATTTT. Protein sequence: CASSFGSVRDTQYF. The full variable domain, with the rest looked up from reference TRBV5-1 and TRBJ2-3, is KAGVTQTPRYLIKTRGQQVTLSCSPISGHRSVSWYQQTPGQGLQFLFEYFSETQRNKGNFPGRFSGRQFSNSRSEMNVSTLELGDSALYLCASSFGSVRDTQYFGPGTRLTVL.

The V call is TRBV4-2, the J call TRBJ2-5; D gene ambiguous. Germline CDR1 and CDR2: LGHNA and YNFKEQ. V was pared by 0 bases and J by 9 bases, with 11 bases between. The CDR3 sequence is 13 residues long. CDR3 in amino acids: CASSQEASPAQYF. The CDR3 nucleotides are TGTGCCAGCAGCCAAGAGGCTAGTCCGGCCCAGTACTTC.

V gene TRBV21-1 combines with J gene TRBJ2-1; the DNA was not used to check the table's D call, TRBD1. TRBV21-1 is recorded as a pseudogene. This CDR3 region has 10 residues. The DNA of the CDR3 is TGTGCCAGCACAGGGAATGAGCAGTTCTTC. It yields the protein CASTGNEQFF.

The chain couples TRBV12-3 or TRBV12-4 to TRBJ1-5; D is undetermined. The CDR3 has 13 residues. V was shortened by 10 bases and J by 3 bases, with 13 bases between the two germline ends. The CDR3 is CATTSSPNQPQHF. In nucleotides, the CDR3 is TGTGCCACGACCAGCTCCCCCAATCAGCCCCAGCATTTT.

The chain links TRBV27 to TRBJ2-1; D gene uncertain. The CDR3 length is 14 residues. CDR1 and CDR2 (germline): MNHEY, SMNVEV (reference sequence). V lost 4 bases and J 5 bases, leaving 12 bases between the germline ends. In DNA, the CDR3 is TGTGCCAGCAGTTCCCATGGTGACGACAATGAGCAGTTCTTC. Translation gives CASSSHGDDNEQFF.

This clone was counted between two and nine times. V gene TRBV14 combines with J gene TRBJ1-2; D ambiguous. Per germline, CDR1 SGHDN and CDR2 FVKESK. Trimming pared 1 base from V and 0 bases from J, leaving 9 bases between. The length of the CDR3 is 15 residues. CDR3 in amino acids: CASSQVGSANYGYTF. CDR3 DNA: TGTGCCAGCAGCCAAGTCGGCAGCGCTAACTATGGCTACACCTTC.

This chain joins TRBV6-5 and TRBJ2-4, with TRBD2 identical over 7 bases. From germline, CDR1 is MNHEY and CDR2 SVGAGI. The CDR3 has 12 amino acids. V lost 4 bases to trimming and J lost 15 bases; unmatched junction nucleotides: 9. CDR3 amino acids: CASSSRTSLGYF. The CDR3 DNA is TGTGCCAGCAGTTCCAGGACTAGTCTTGGGTACTTC.

This clone appeared a few times. The V gene is TRBV6-5, the J gene TRBJ1-2, with D uncertain. CDR1 and CDR2 from the germline V gene are MNHEY and SVGAGI. CDR3 length: 13 amino acids. Trimming removed 5 bases at V and 2 bases at J, with 9 bases between. Written as DNA, the CDR3 is TGTGCCAGCAGTCATAATATGAACTATGGCTACACCTTC. Translating gives CASSHNMNYGYTF.